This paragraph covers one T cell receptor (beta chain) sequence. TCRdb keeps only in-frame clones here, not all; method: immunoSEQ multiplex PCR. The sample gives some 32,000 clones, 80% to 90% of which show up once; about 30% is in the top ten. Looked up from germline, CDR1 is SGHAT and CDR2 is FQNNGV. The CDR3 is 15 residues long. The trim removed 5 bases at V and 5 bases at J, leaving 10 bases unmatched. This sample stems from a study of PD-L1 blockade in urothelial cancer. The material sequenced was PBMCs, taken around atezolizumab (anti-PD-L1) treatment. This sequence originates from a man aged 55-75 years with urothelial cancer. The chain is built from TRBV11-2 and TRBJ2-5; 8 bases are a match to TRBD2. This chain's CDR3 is CASSRIPGGGETQYF. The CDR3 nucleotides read TGTGCCAGCAGCCGGATTCCGGGAGGGGGGGAGACCCAGTACTTC.